This T cell receptor beta chain was found in a study of blood T cell repertoires in COVID-19. Some clones are missing from TCRdb's copy, which holds only in-frame ones; the method was immunoSEQ multiplex PCR. The repertoire holds 98,000 or so clones, with about 89% as singletons. V was clipped by 5 bases and J by 8 bases; unmatched bases: 11. CDR1 and CDR2 (germline): KGHDR, SFDVKD. The CDR3 is 15 amino acids. This clone was counted a single time. The sequenced material came from peripheral blood. The V call is TRBV24-1, the J call TRBJ1-2; 9 positions match TRBD1. The sequence was collected from a man aged 45-65 years with acute or convalescent COVID-19. Here the CDR3 reads CATSGQTGGEGGYTF. CDR3 bases: TGTGCCACCAGTGGCCAAACAGGGGGCGAGGGAGGCTACACCTTC.